These 26 T cell receptor beta chains were all obtained from the same sample, sequenced in a study of human T cells and chemical hapten exposure (dated by TCRdb to about 2021). Interpreted using the paper, the time point label stands for: patch test 1, 2 weeks after DPC sensitization. The sample's treatment or condition label is to be understood as: therapeutic diphenylcyclopropenone sensitization with weekly scalp DPC. The receptor library was made with RACE. Sequencer: NextSeq 500. Through fastp at Q25 and MiXCR, TCRdb rebuilt clones from the public reads, retaining in-frame beta chains. For every CDR3 protein sequence, its rows merge into one entry that carries the most common genes and DNA. Here the sample has 180,000 or so distinct CDR3 sequences; about 14% occur a single time. The ten largest clones take up 1.5% to 2% of the sample. This specimen was whole blood, taken in connection with sensitization to the hapten diphenylcyclopropenone (DPC). These receptors all stem from a woman aged 25-40 years with alopecia areata. Some clones in this sample may be carry-over from other donors' samples.

This clonotype has ten or more counts. This chain connects TRBV5-4 to TRBJ1-2; D is unclear. This CDR3 spans 11 amino acids. V lost 1 base to trimming and J lost 6 bases, with 4 bases between them. The germline V gene has CDR1 SGHNT and CDR2 YYREEE (reference sequence). The CDR3 bases are TGTGCCAGCAGCTTGCTTGATGGCTACACCTTC. Its translation: CASSLLDGYTF.

This clonotype showed up many times. The chain carries TRBV7-9 and TRBJ2-3; TRBD2 agrees at 9 bases. The germline V gene encodes CDR1 SEHNR and CDR2 FQNEAQ (reference sequence). This CDR3 has 22 amino acids. The V and J ends lost 5 bases and 5 bases, in that order; junction bases with no gene match: 29. The CDR3 nucleotides are TGTGCCAGCAGCCGGGCCCCGGACCCGGCCAGGTGGCGGGAGGGCCAGAGAGATACGCAGTATTTT. Residues: CASSRAPDPARWREGQRDTQYF.

The J gene is TRBJ1-4, the V gene TRBV5-1, with unresolved D. CDR1 and CDR2 from the germline V gene are SGHRS and YFSETQ. V was clipped by 0 bases and J by 4 bases, with 16 bases between them. The CDR3 consists of 17 residues. The CDR3, as DNA: TGCGCCAGCAGCTTGGCCGTGTCGTCAAGCGATAATGAAAAACTGTTTTTT. It yields the protein CASSLAVSSSDNEKLFF.

Only a few counts were recorded for this clonotype. This chain uses TRBV6-1 with TRBJ2-1, with 7 bases fitting TRBD2. This CDR3 spans 14 amino acids. V dropped 0 bases and J dropped 7; count of bases not matched to a gene: 3. Germline V gives CDR1 MNHNS, CDR2 SASEGT. For the CDR3, the DNA is TGTGCCAGCAGTGAAGCGGGAGGGAGGAATGAGCAGTTCTTC. It is translated as CASSEAGGRNEQFF.

The sample holds many counts of this clonotype. CDR3 sequence (DNA): TGTGCCAGCTCGCCGGGACAGTGGCCTGGAAACACCATATATTTT. It yields the protein CASSPGQWPGNTIYF. The chain uses TRBV18 and TRBJ1-3; 7 bases agree with TRBD1. J gave up 2 bases and V 6 bases, and 7 bases lay outside the gene matches. Germline CDR1 is KGHSH and CDR2 is LQKENI. The CDR3 covers 15 residues.

This clonotype was observed a single time. The chain combines TRBV20-1 with TRBJ1-5; the D gene is possibly TRBD1 (5 bases). The CDR3 totals 15 residues. The V gene's germline CDR1 is DFQATT and CDR2 SNEGSKA (reference sequence). Deletions cut 3 bases from V and 0 bases from J, with 12 bases between. The CDR3 loop reads CSASDSRASNQPQHF. The CDR3 DNA sequence: TGCAGTGCTAGCGATAGCAGGGCTAGCAATCAGCCCCAGCATTTT.

This clonotype was picked up many times. The chain couples TRBV14 to TRBJ1-2; 9 nucleotides align to TRBD1. V lost 2 bases to trimming and J lost 7 bases; unmatched junction nucleotides: 11. CDR1 SGHDN and CDR2 FVKESK come from the germline V gene. This CDR3 has 16 amino acids. CDR3 loop: CASSQIIGTGKVGYTF. The CDR3 region has the DNA TGTGCCAGCAGCCAAATTATCGGGACAGGGAAGGTTGGCTACACCTTC.

This clonotype was found a few times. This chain links TRBV7-9 with TRBJ2-2; TRBD2 agrees at 9 bases. Per the germline V gene, CDR1 is SEHNR and CDR2 is FQNEAQ (reference sequence). V shed 8 bases, J shed 3 bases, and the junction held 4 bases outside the gene matches. The CDR3 is 14 amino acids. The CDR3 region has the DNA TGTGCCAGCCCCGGACTAGCGTACACCGGGGAGCTGTTTTTT. Translation gives CASPGLAYTGELFF.

This clonotype appeared a few times. V and J are TRBV11-2 and TRBJ2-3; tentatively, D is TRBD1 (6 bases). V was pared by 4 bases and J by 2 bases, with 10 bases between. Germline values: CDR1 SGHAT, CDR2 FQNNGV. The length of the CDR3 is 14 residues. The CDR3 spells CASSWTENTDTQYF. Here the CDR3 DNA reads TGTGCCAGCAGCTGGACAGAGAACACAGATACGCAGTATTTT.

In its sample, this clonotype was seen a few times. For the CDR3, the DNA is TGTGCCAGCAGCCCGGAACCGGGACAGGGGACTGAAGCTTTCTTT. Amino acids: CASSPEPGQGTEAFF. This sequence joins TRBV7-2 and TRBJ1-1, with 10 bases lining up with TRBD1. The CDR3 has 15 amino acids. Per the germline V gene, CDR1 is SGHTA and CDR2 is FQGNSA. V lost 5 bases, J lost 5 bases, and 8 bases stayed unmatched.

This chain uses TRBV7-6 with TRBJ2-1, with 13 bases lining up with TRBD2. CDR1 and CDR2 from the germline V gene are SGHVS and FNYEAQ. The ends lost 5 bases at V and 9 bases at J; junction bases unmatched: 7. This CDR3 comprises 15 residues. In nucleotides, the CDR3 is TGTGCCAGCAGCAAGACTAGCGGGGGGATCTTTGAGCAGTTCTTC. This gives the protein CASSKTSGGIFEQFF.

The chain employs TRBV20-1 and TRBJ2-2; perhaps TRBD1 as D (6 bases). The length of the CDR3 is 16 residues. Germline V gives CDR1 DFQATT, CDR2 SNEGSKA (reference sequence). V lost 0 bases to trimming and J lost 6 bases, with 17 bases between them. As DNA, the CDR3 is TGCAGTGCTAGAGATATACAGGGTTCGTGGCCCGGGGAGCTGTTTTTT. This gives the protein CSARDIQGSWPGELFF.

This clonotype came up many times. This chain links TRBV6-2 or TRBV6-3 with TRBJ1-2, with 10 bases identical to TRBD1. CDR1 and CDR2 from the germline V gene are MNHEY and SVGEGT. The CDR3 runs to 15 residues. V lost 6 bases, J lost 4 bases, and 8 bases stayed unmatched. CDR3 bases: TGTGCCAGCAGCGACAGGGACAGGGGTCCCTATGGCTACACCTTC. The encoded protein is CASSDRDRGPYGYTF.

The chain recombines TRBV6-2 or TRBV6-3 with TRBJ2-3, with 8 bases aligning to TRBD1. The CDR3 length is 14 residues. V dropped 7 bases and J dropped 3; count of bases not matched to a gene: 6. The germline CDR1 and CDR2 sequences are MNHEY and SVGEGT. The CDR3 DNA reads as TGTGCCAGCAACCCAGGGGGCATGACAGATACGCAGTATTTT. The encoded protein is CASNPGGMTDTQYF.

This clonotype was observed a handful of times. The chain uses TRBV28 and TRBJ1-2, with a weak D call TRBD1 (6 bases). From germline, CDR1 is MDHEN and CDR2 SYDVKM. The V gene lost 4 bases and the J gene lost 5 bases, with 8 bases spanning the gap. The CDR3 consists of 12 residues. The CDR3 sequence: CASSYRGYGYTF. CDR3 nucleotide sequence: TGTGCCAGCAGTTATAGGGGGTATGGCTACACCTTC.

This clonotype has only a few counts. The chain uses TRBV28 and TRBJ1-6, with unresolved D. The germline V gene encodes CDR1 MDHEN and CDR2 SYDVKM. V gave up 4 bases and J gave up 0 bases, with 10 bases separating them. CDR3 length: 16 residues. The DNA for the CDR3 is TGTGCCAGCAGTTGGTGGGGAAGCTCCTATAATTCACCCCTCCACTTT. It is translated as CASSWWGSSYNSPLHF.

This chain uses TRBV6-2 or TRBV6-3 with TRBJ2-1; TRBD2 aligns across 9 bases. Germline trimming cut 6 bases from V and 1 base from J; bases unmatched to any gene: 4. The CDR3 extends over 15 amino acids. Per germline, CDR1 MNHEY and CDR2 SVGEGT. The CDR3 loop reads CASRLGLASYNEQFF. The DNA for the CDR3 is TGTGCCAGCAGGTTAGGACTAGCGTCCTACAATGAGCAGTTCTTC.

Only a few counts were recorded for this clonotype. The V and J genes are TRBV12-3 or TRBV12-4 and TRBJ1-2; D is uncertain. The CDR3 has 12 amino acids. V dropped 1 base and J dropped 5 bases, with 5 bases sitting between them. The CDR3 spells CASSLVPYGYTF. The CDR3 DNA reads TGTGCCAGCAGTTTAGTCCCGTATGGCTACACCTTC.

The genes are TRBV7-3 and TRBJ2-3; TRBD2 is a possible D gene (5 bases). V lost 1 base to trimming and J lost 0 bases, with 8 bases between them. Germline V gene sequence: CDR1 SGHTA, CDR2 FQGTGA. This CDR3 comprises 15 residues. CDR3: CASSLIGGSTDTQYF. The CDR3 region has the DNA TGTGCCAGCAGCTTAATCGGAGGCAGCACAGATACGCAGTATTTT.

CDR3 in DNA: TGCGCCAGCAGCTTGGCCGCCCCCACAGATACGCAGTATTTT. Amino acids: CASSLAAPTDTQYF. V gene TRBV5-1 combines with J gene TRBJ2-3; no clear D. This CDR3 has 14 amino acids. Germline CDR1 and CDR2: SGHRS and YFSETQ. V gave up 0 bases and J gave up 2 bases, with 7 bases separating them.

This clonotype was counted at least ten times. This sequence joins TRBV6-6 and TRBJ2-5; D may be TRBD1 or TRBD2 (6 bases each). Germline V CDR1 and CDR2: MNHNY, SVGAGI (reference sequence). Trimming pared 0 bases from V and 2 bases from J, leaving 16 bases between. The CDR3 loop spans 17 amino acids. The CDR3 protein is CASSYSTGQGRQETQYF. CDR3 nucleotide sequence: TGTGCCAGCAGTTACTCGACGGGACAAGGGAGGCAAGAGACCCAGTACTTC.

This clonotype was detected ten times or more. The rearrangement joins TRBV5-1 to TRBJ1-1, with TRBD1 matching over 8 bases. V trimming: 0 bases; J trimming: 5 bases; junction bases outside the gene matches: 6. Germline CDR1 is SGHRS and CDR2 is YFSETQ. This CDR3 has 15 residues. In DNA form, the CDR3 reads TGCGCCAGCAGCTTGGAAGGCAGGGGGCTGACTGAAGCTTTCTTT. As protein: CASSLEGRGLTEAFF.

The table lists this clonotype with many counts. CDR3 nucleotide sequence: TGTGCCAGCAGCCCACTAAAGCGGGCCTTCTACAATGAGCAGTTCTTC. It is translated as CASSPLKRAFYNEQFF. This chain joins TRBV11-2 and TRBJ2-1; D perhaps matches TRBD2 (6 bases). The V end lost 5 bases, the J end lost 3 bases, and 17 bases lay between the germline ends. Germline-derived CDR1 and CDR2 are SGHAT and FQNNGV. The CDR3 loop spans 16 amino acids.

Only a few counts were recorded for this clonotype. The chain carries TRBV9 and TRBJ1-2, with D uncertain. The CDR3 has 14 amino acids. Trimming shortened V by 4 bases and J by 2 bases, and 12 bases separated the two germline ends. Germline V CDR1 and CDR2: SGDLS, YYNGEE. CDR3 loop: CASSNWVSNYGYTF. In DNA form, the CDR3 reads TGTGCCAGCAGCAATTGGGTTTCGAACTATGGCTACACCTTC.

This clonotype was recorded a few times. V usage is TRBV29-1 and J usage is TRBJ2-1; 7 bases are shared with TRBD1. There are 16 residues in the CDR3. The germline V gene has CDR1 SQVTM and CDR2 ANQGSEA. V shed 3 bases and J 7 bases; nucleotides not matched to a gene: 15. CDR3 sequence: CSVDSVRGGVLNEQFF. For the CDR3, the DNA is TGCAGCGTTGACAGCGTGAGAGGGGGCGTTTTGAATGAGCAGTTCTTC.

This clonotype occurred a few times. This chain uses TRBV20-1 with TRBJ1-1, with D hard to call. Per the germline V gene, CDR1 is DFQATT and CDR2 is SNEGSKA (reference sequence). Trimming removed 1 base from V and 4 bases from J, with 10 bases in between. The CDR3 totals 13 residues. The chain's CDR3 is CSARGGEGTEAFF. The CDR3 region has the DNA TGCAGTGCTAGAGGGGGAGAGGGCACTGAAGCTTTCTTT.